The 20 T cell receptor beta chains listed next were all sequenced from one sample in a study of blood T cell repertoires in COVID-19. This table comes from immunoSEQ multiplex PCR, and its TCRdb copy is limited to in-frame clones, with some not included. The table has more than 100,000 clones, about 89% seen once. The sequenced sample consisted of peripheral blood. These receptors were obtained from a man aged 50-59 years with active or convalescent COVID-19.

V and J are TRBV28 and TRBJ1-5; possibly TRBD1 for D (6 bases). The CDR3 is 15 residues long. V gave up 6 bases and J gave up 2 bases, with 14 bases separating them. Germline V gene sequence: CDR1 MDHEN, CDR2 SYDVKM. This CDR3 is CASSIQGGGNQPQHF. CDR3 nucleotide sequence: TGTGCCAGCAGCATACAGGGTGGCGGCAATCAGCCCCAGCATTTT.

V gene TRBV5-1 combines with J gene TRBJ2-3; D is unclear. The CDR3 length is 14 residues. Per germline, CDR1 SGHRS and CDR2 YFSETQ. V was shortened by 4 bases and J by 2 bases, with 11 bases between the two germline ends. The CDR3 loop reads CASSQDQATDTQYF. The CDR3 coding sequence is TGCGCCAGCAGCCAAGATCAGGCCACAGATACGCAGTATTTT.

This clone occurred once. The chain combines TRBV6-2 or TRBV6-3 with TRBJ2-3; possible D gene TRBD2, 5 bases. V was pared by 5 bases and J by 3 bases, with 15 bases between. The CDR3 sequence is 15 residues long. Per the germline V gene, CDR1 is MNHEY and CDR2 is SVGEGT. CDR3 in DNA: TGTGCCAGCAGTGACCGAAGACGGGATACAGATACGCAGTATTTT. Its translation: CASSDRRRDTDTQYF.

CDR3 DNA: TGTGCCAGCAGCCAAGACAGGGGGCGCAACTATGGCTACACCTTC. The encoded protein is CASSQDRGRNYGYTF. V gene TRBV4-2 combines with J gene TRBJ1-2; 8 positions agree with TRBD1. V lost 0 bases, J lost 2 bases, and 2 bases stayed unmatched. Germline V lookup: CDR1 LGHNA, CDR2 YNFKEQ. This CDR3 spans 15 amino acids.

The V gene is TRBV5-1, the J gene TRBJ1-3; 8 bases map to TRBD1. There are 14 residues in the CDR3. Germline values: CDR1 SGHRS, CDR2 YFSETQ. Unmatched junction bases numbered 2, after V lost 4 bases and J lost 2 bases. Here the CDR3 DNA reads TGCGCCAGCAGCCCGGACAGGGCTGGAAACACCATATATTTT. It specifies CASSPDRAGNTIYF.

This rearrangement joins TRBV9 to TRBJ2-1, with 10 positions matching TRBD2. Germline assignment: CDR1 SGDLS and CDR2 YYNGEE. Losses at the gene ends were 3 bases for V and 8 bases for J; bases not matched to a gene: 5. The CDR3 length is 14 residues. The CDR3 DNA reads TGTGCCAGCAGCGCGGGGACTAGCGCCTATGAGCAGTTCTTC. Translating it yields CASSAGTSAYEQFF.

The chain couples TRBV19 to TRBJ2-7; 9 bases map to TRBD2. Germline CDR1 LNHDA, CDR2 SQIVND (reference sequence). The CDR3 spans 14 residues. Unmatched junction bases numbered 2, after V lost 3 bases and J lost 2 bases. The CDR3 DNA sequence: TGTGCCAGTAGTATCAGCGGGAGGACCTACGAGCAGTACTTC. It yields the protein CASSISGRTYEQYF.

This chain joins TRBV12-3 or TRBV12-4 and TRBJ2-1; 7 positions match TRBD1. There are 13 residues in the CDR3. The V segment lost 2 bases and the J segment 6 bases; nucleotides outside the gene matches: 1. Written as DNA, the CDR3 is TGTGCCAGCAGTTTACGACAGGGCAATGAGCAGTTCTTC. Amino acids: CASSLRQGNEQFF.

The rearrangement uses TRBV20-1 and TRBJ1-2, with D unresolved. Germline V gives CDR1 DFQATT, CDR2 SNEGSKA (reference sequence). This CDR3 region has 12 residues. V gave up 3 bases and J gave up 4 bases, with 9 bases separating them. CDR3 in DNA: TGCAGTGCTAGTTCAGGAAGCTATGGCTACACCTTC. It specifies CSASSGSYGYTF.

There are a few counts of this clone. The CDR3 spells CASSRDRGLNTEAFF. DNA of the CDR3: TGTGCCAGCAGCCGGGACAGGGGGTTGAACACTGAAGCTTTCTTT. J is TRBJ1-1 and V is TRBV11-2; 11 positions agree with TRBD1. CDR3 size: 15 residues. The trim removed 5 bases at V and 0 bases at J, leaving 2 bases unmatched. Germline V gene data show CDR1 as SGHAT and CDR2 as FQNNGV. Combining the CDR3 with reference TRBV11-2 and TRBJ1-1 gives the whole variable domain EAGVAQSPRYKIIEKRQSVAFWCNPISGHATLYWYQQILGQGPKLLIQFQNNGVVDDSQLPKDRFSAERLKGVDSTLKIQPAKLEDSAVYLCASSRDRGLNTEAFFGQGTRLTVV.

The chain has TRBV11-2 and TRBJ1-1; D gene uncertain. The V end lost 2 bases, the J end lost 0 bases, and 10 bases lay between the germline ends. CDR3 length equals 15 residues. Germline-derived CDR1 and CDR2 are SGHAT and FQNNGV. The CDR3 DNA is TGTGCCAGCAGCTTAAATGTGAACATGAACACTGAAGCTTTCTTT. Residues: CASSLNVNMNTEAFF. The full variable domain, rest sourced from reference TRBV11-2 and TRBJ1-1, is EAGVAQSPRYKIIEKRQSVAFWCNPISGHATLYWYQQILGQGPKLLIQFQNNGVVDDSQLPKDRFSAERLKGVDSTLKIQPAKLEDSAVYLCASSLNVNMNTEAFFGQGTRLTVV.

The rearrangement joins TRBV6-6 to TRBJ2-5; 10 bases are shared with TRBD1. Looked up from germline, CDR1 is MNHNY and CDR2 is SVGAGI (reference sequence). The CDR3 is 14 residues long. Trimming took 6 bases from V and 5 from J; bases not matched to a gene: 6. CDR3 nucleotides: TGTGCCAGCAGAGGGACAGGGGTTACGGAGACCCAGTACTTC. Its protein product is CASRGTGVTETQYF.

The chain carries TRBV2 and TRBJ2-3; a possible D gene is TRBD1 (5 bases). The CDR3 totals 17 residues. Looked up from germline, CDR1 is SNHLY and CDR2 is FYNNEI. The V and J ends lost 6 bases and 0 bases respectively, with 19 bases between them. CDR3 amino acids: CASRYTLTETSTDTQYF. CDR3 bases: TGTGCCAGCAGGTACACATTGACAGAGACTAGCACAGATACGCAGTATTTT.

The V and J genes are TRBV4-2 and TRBJ1-4; TRBD1 might be the D (6 bases). This CDR3 spans 16 amino acids. Germline CDR1 reads LGHNA; CDR2 reads YNFKEQ. The V gene lost 0 bases and the J gene lost 8 bases, with 16 bases spanning the gap. CDR3 protein: CASSQELGARDEKLFF. The CDR3 DNA reads TGTGCCAGCAGCCAAGAGTTGGGGGCGAGGGACGAAAAACTGTTTTTT.

V usage is TRBV3-1 (or the pseudogene TRBV3-2) and J usage is TRBJ2-2, with D possibly TRBD2 on 5 matching bases. The germline V gene has CDR1 LGHDT and CDR2 YNNKEL (reference sequence). The CDR3 totals 20 residues. V lost 0 bases and J 1 base, leaving 21 bases between the germline ends. The CDR3 nucleotides read TGTGCCAGCAGCCAAGACCTCGGATGGACGGACTCAATGAACACCGGGGAGCTGTTTTTT. The encoded protein is CASSQDLGWTDSMNTGELFF.

The J gene is TRBJ2-5, the V gene TRBV18; 9 bases match TRBD1. The V and J ends lost 2 bases and 5 bases, in that order; junction bases with no gene match: 9. The CDR3 contains 16 residues. The germline V gene has CDR1 KGHSH and CDR2 LQKENI. The CDR3 DNA follows: TGTGCCAGCTCACCATTTGGGGACAGGGTCCGGGAGACCCAGTACTTC. It specifies CASSPFGDRVRETQYF.

The table lists this clone with a few counts. This chain connects TRBV7-2 to TRBJ1-2; D remains ambiguous. Per germline, CDR1 SGHTA and CDR2 FQGNSA. This CDR3 is 17 amino acids long. V was trimmed by 4 bases and J by 0 bases, leaving 18 bases between them. The DNA of the CDR3 is TGTGCCAGCAGCTCTCCGGAACAGAAATTTTCTAACTATGGCTACACCTTC. Protein product: CASSSPEQKFSNYGYTF. Filled out from reference TRBV7-2 and TRBJ1-2, the complete variable domain reads GAGVSQSPSNKVTEKGKDVELRCDPISGHTALYWYRQSLGQGLEFLIYFQGNSAPDKSGLPSDRFSAERTGGSVSTLTIQRTQQEDSAVYLCASSSPEQKFSNYGYTFGSGTRLTVV.

The gene calls are TRBV7-2 and TRBJ2-1; 8 bases are shared with TRBD2. The CDR3 sequence is 15 residues long. CDR1 and CDR2 from the germline V gene are SGHTA and FQGNSA. Losses at the gene ends were 4 bases for V and 0 bases for J; bases not matched to a gene: 2. CDR3 amino acids: CASSSGTSSYNEQFF. The CDR3 DNA is TGTGCCAGCAGCTCCGGGACTAGCTCCTACAATGAGCAGTTCTTC. The variable domain in full, completed from reference TRBV7-2 and TRBJ2-1, reads GAGVSQSPSNKVTEKGKDVELRCDPISGHTALYWYRQSLGQGLEFLIYFQGNSAPDKSGLPSDRFSAERTGGSVSTLTIQRTQQEDSAVYLCASSSGTSSYNEQFFGPGTRLTVL.

V usage is TRBV6-5 and J usage is TRBJ2-7, with D tentatively TRBD2 (6 bases). CDR1 MNHEY and CDR2 SVGAGI come from the germline V gene. The CDR3 has 12 amino acids. Trimming left V 8 bases short and J 5 bases short, with 13 bases between. For the CDR3, the DNA is TGTGCCAGCCGGAGGGGTCCACACGAGCAGTACTTC. It translates to CASRRGPHEQYF.

This chain joins TRBV6-1 and TRBJ1-1; D gene uncertain. Trimming pared 1 base from V and 10 bases from J, leaving 13 bases between. From germline, CDR1 is MNHNS and CDR2 SASEGT. This CDR3 is 13 amino acids long. The CDR3 is CASSEVSNRLAFF. Here the CDR3 DNA reads TGTGCCAGCAGTGAAGTGAGTAACCGATTAGCTTTCTTT.